The rows below give T cell receptor beta chains drawn from one sample of a study of T cells in Graves' hyperthyroidism and ophthalmopathy. TCRdb reanalysed the multiplex PCR reads using MiXCR and keeps one entry per CDR3 protein. The profile covers approximately 490,000 distinct CDR3 sequences, with 22% appearing a single time and roughly 49% taken by the ten largest. The material sequenced was blood. The source of these receptors is a woman aged 70-85 years with Graves' ophthalmopathy. Each CDR3 is given with its conserved first and last residue. The D gene is left open where the match is weak. A row's size may be missing; if present it is once, few, many or a size class.

CDR3nt: TGTGCCAGCAGCTTACCCCTGAGCGGGAGCGCCTCCTACGAGCAGTACTTC
CDR3aa: CASSLPLSGSASYEQYF
abundance: few
v_gene: TRBV28
d_gene: TRBD2
j_gene: TRBJ2-7

CDR3nt: TGTGCCAGCAGTGAATTGACAGGGGGCGAAGGCCAGTACTTC
CDR3aa: CASSELTGGEGQYF
abundance: few
v_gene: TRBV6-1
d_gene: TRBD1
j_gene: TRBJ2-5

CDR3nt: TGTGCCAGTAGTAGGGCTCAGGGCACCGGGGAGCTGTTTTTT
CDR3aa: CASSRAQGTGELFF
abundance: once
v_gene: TRBV19
d_gene: .
j_gene: TRBJ2-2

CDR3nt: TGTGCCTGGAGTAGGTACAGGGGGAATGAAAAACTGTTTTTT
CDR3aa: CAWSRYRGNEKLFF
abundance: .
v_gene: TRBV30
d_gene: TRBD1
j_gene: TRBJ1-4

CDR3nt: TGTGCCAGCAGCTTGGCCCTAGCGGGCTACACCGGGGAGCTGTTTTTT
CDR3aa: CASSLALAGYTGELFF
abundance: .
v_gene: TRBV5-6
d_gene: TRBD2
j_gene: TRBJ2-2

CDR3nt: TGTGCCAGCAGTTCCCGTACCAGAGGCACTGAAGCTTTCTTT
CDR3aa: CASSSRTRGTEAFF
abundance: .
v_gene: TRBV28
d_gene: .
j_gene: TRBJ1-1

CDR3nt: TGCGCCAGCAGCTTGCGGGCTAGCGGGAACGAGCAGTACTTC
CDR3aa: CASSLRASGNEQYF
abundance: few
v_gene: TRBV5-1
d_gene: TRBD2
j_gene: TRBJ2-7

CDR3nt: TGCAGCGTTGAAGGCGGGAGGGCCGGAGATACGCAGTATTTT
CDR3aa: CSVEGGRAGDTQYF
abundance: .
v_gene: TRBV29-1
d_gene: TRBD2
j_gene: TRBJ2-3

CDR3nt: TGTGCCAGCAGCCTCCTAGCGGACGCGGGCTACAATGAGCAGTTCTTC
CDR3aa: CASSLLADAGYNEQFF
abundance: .
v_gene: TRBV3-1
d_gene: TRBD2
j_gene: TRBJ2-1

CDR3nt: TGTGCCAGCAGTCGGGACAGGGGTTTAGGCGAGCAGTACTTC
CDR3aa: CASSRDRGLGEQYF
abundance: many
v_gene: TRBV28
d_gene: TRBD1
j_gene: TRBJ2-7

CDR3nt: TGTGCCAGCATCCGGGGGACAATTTTCGAGCAGTACTTC
CDR3aa: CASIRGTIFEQYF
abundance: .
v_gene: TRBV2
d_gene: .
j_gene: TRBJ2-7

CDR3nt: TGTGCCAGTAGGGATAGCGGGAGGTACGAGCAGTACTTC
CDR3aa: CASRDSGRYEQYF
abundance: .
v_gene: TRBV19
d_gene: TRBD2
j_gene: TRBJ2-7

CDR3nt: TGTGCCAGCAGCCCCTTAGGACCGAGCTCTGGAAACACCATATATTTT
CDR3aa: CASSPLGPSSGNTIYF
abundance: many
v_gene: TRBV14
d_gene: .
j_gene: TRBJ1-3

CDR3nt: TGTGCCAGCAGCTTAGCAGGACTTGGTGGCTACACCTTC
CDR3aa: CASSLAGLGGYTF
abundance: few
v_gene: TRBV11-1
d_gene: .
j_gene: TRBJ1-2

CDR3nt: TGTGCCTGGAGTCCTACCTCGTTCGGGCCCGGGGAGCTGTTTTTT
CDR3aa: CAWSPTSFGPGELFF
abundance: .
v_gene: TRBV30
d_gene: .
j_gene: TRBJ2-2

CDR3nt: TGTGCCAGCAGCCCACCCGGGACTAGCGGGATCAATGAGCAGTTCTTC
CDR3aa: CASSPPGTSGINEQFF
abundance: .
v_gene: TRBV9
d_gene: TRBD2
j_gene: TRBJ2-1